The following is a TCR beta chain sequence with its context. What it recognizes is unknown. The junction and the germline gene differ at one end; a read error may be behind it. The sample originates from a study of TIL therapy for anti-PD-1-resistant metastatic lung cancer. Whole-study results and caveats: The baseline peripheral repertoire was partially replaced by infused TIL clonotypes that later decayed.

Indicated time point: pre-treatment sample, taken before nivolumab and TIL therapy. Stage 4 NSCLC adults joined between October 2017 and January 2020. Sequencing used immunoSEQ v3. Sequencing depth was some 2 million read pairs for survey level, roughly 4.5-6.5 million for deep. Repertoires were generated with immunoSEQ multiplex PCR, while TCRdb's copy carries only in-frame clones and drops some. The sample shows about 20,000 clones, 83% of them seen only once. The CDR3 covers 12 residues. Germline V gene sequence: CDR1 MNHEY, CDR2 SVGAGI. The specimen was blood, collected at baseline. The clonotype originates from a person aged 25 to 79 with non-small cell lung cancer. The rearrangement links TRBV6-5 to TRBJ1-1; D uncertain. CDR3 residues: CATSEGNSEAFF. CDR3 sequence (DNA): TGTGCCACCTCAGAAGGGAACTCTGAAGCTTTCTTT.